These 16 T cell receptor beta chains came from one sample sequenced in a study of T-cell reconstitution after alpha-beta-depleted transplantation in children. A library of TCRbeta sequences, prepared with unique molecular identifiers, was generated. TCRdb independently ran MiXCR on the PCR reads; one entry per CDR3 protein. The data contain 780,000 or so distinct CDR3 sequences, roughly 15% of them singletons. Material: PBMCs, mostly from graft donor cells, obtained 360 days after TCRalphabeta/CD19-depleted stem cell transplant. The source is a male patient between 10 and 17 years old who had a stem cell transplant for acute lymphoblastic leukemia, so the T cells may come from the graft donor.

This clonotype was seen only a few times. The V call is TRBV15, the J call TRBJ2-1, with a weak D call TRBD2 (7 bases). Germline CDR1 and CDR2: LNHNV and YYDKDF (reference sequence). The CDR3 extends over 17 amino acids. The V and J ends lost 5 bases and 2 bases respectively, with 19 bases between them. The CDR3 DNA is TGTGCCACCAGCCCCCGCTGGGGGGGCCTTCCCTACAATGAGCAGTTCTTC. This sequence encodes CATSPRWGGLPYNEQFF.

This clonotype turned up a few times. J is TRBJ2-2 and V is TRBV5-1, with 9 bases aligning to TRBD2. Germline V gene lookup returns CDR1 SGHRS and CDR2 YFSETQ. With V trimmed by 0 bases and J by 4 bases, 7 bases remained unmatched. The CDR3 runs to 17 residues. The CDR3, as DNA: TGCGCCAGCAGCTTGGCTAGCGGGATAAGAGGCACCGGGGAGCTGTTTTTT. Translating it yields CASSLASGIRGTGELFF.

This chain connects TRBV25-1 to TRBJ2-2; D uncertain. Trimming pared 1 base from V and 1 base from J, leaving 13 bases between. The CDR3 has 17 residues. The germline V gene has CDR1 MGHDK and CDR2 SYGVNS. The CDR3 DNA follows: TGTGCCAGCAGTGAATCGTACTACGGAATGAACACCGGGGAGCTGTTTTTT. This gives the protein CASSESYYGMNTGELFF.

V and J are TRBV5-6 and TRBJ2-2; the D is unclear. This CDR3 is 14 amino acids long. CDR1 and CDR2 from the germline V gene are SGHDT and YYEEEE. Trimming removed 2 bases at V and 5 bases at J, with 10 bases between. The CDR3 sequence: CASSFTGITGELFF. Written as DNA, the CDR3 is TGTGCCAGCAGCTTCACTGGTATAACCGGGGAGCTGTTTTTT. The full variable domain, in which reference TRBV5-6 and TRBJ2-2 provide the parts outside the CDR3, is DAGVTQSPTHLIKTRGQQVTLRCSPKSGHDTVSWYQQALGQGPQFIFQYYEEEERQRGNFPDRFSGHQFPNYSSELNVNALLLGDSALYLCASSFTGITGELFFGEGSRLTVL.

The CDR3 coding sequence is TGCGCCAGCAGCCACCTTACTAGGGGAGCGGGTGCCTACGAGCAGTACTTC. Residues: CASSHLTRGAGAYEQYF. The chain carries TRBV5-1 and TRBJ2-7, with D possibly matching TRBD2 (6 bases). Trimming shortened V by 4 bases and J by 2 bases, and 22 bases separated the two germline ends. CDR3 length: 17 amino acids. Germline V gene data show CDR1 as SGHRS and CDR2 as YFSETQ.

The chain combines TRBV20-1 with TRBJ2-3; TRBD2 matches 8 bases. The J segment lost 4 bases and the V segment lost 6 bases, leaving 9 bases of the junction unmatched. Germline-derived CDR1 and CDR2 are DFQATT and SNEGSKA (reference sequence). CDR3 size: 14 residues. CDR3 sequence: CSASSGMFPDTQYF. DNA of the CDR3: TGCAGTGCCAGTAGCGGGATGTTTCCAGATACGCAGTATTTT.

This rearrangement joins TRBV12-3 or TRBV12-4 to TRBJ1-1, with no clear D. The CDR3 is 14 amino acids. Trimming took off 5 bases at V and 0 bases at J, with 10 bases between the two ends. CDR3 coding DNA: TGTGCCAGCAGTGCGCTTCTTATGAACACTGAAGCTTTCTTT. It yields the protein CASSALLMNTEAFF.

The CDR3 DNA reads TGCGCCAGCAGCTTGAGATTTAGAGGGCCTAGCACAGATACGCAGTATTTT. Its translation: CASSLRFRGPSTDTQYF. The V call is TRBV5-1, the J call TRBJ2-3; possible D gene TRBD2, 5 bases. Germline lookup yields CDR1 SGHRS and CDR2 YFSETQ. V gave up 1 base and J gave up 0 bases, with 15 bases separating them. There are 17 residues in the CDR3.

This clonotype was counted a few times. The chain recombines TRBV2 with TRBJ1-1; 8 bases are shared with TRBD1. Germline V gene data show CDR1 as SNHLY and CDR2 as FYNNEI. CDR3 length: 14 amino acids. V gave up 8 bases and J gave up 4 bases; unmatched junction bases: 9. The CDR3 DNA is TGTGCCAGCGCCCGGACAGGGACCCGCACTGAAGCTTTCTTT. Protein: CASARTGTRTEAFF.

This chain joins TRBV6-6 and TRBJ1-2, with unresolved D. The CDR3 is made up of 13 amino acids. Looked up from germline, CDR1 is MNHNY and CDR2 is SVGAGI (reference sequence). Trimming left V 2 bases short and J 4 bases short, with 8 bases between. The CDR3 sequence: CASSYTDPYGYTF. DNA of the CDR3: TGTGCCAGCAGTTACACGGACCCCTATGGCTACACCTTC.

This clonotype was counted ten times or more. This chain joins TRBV20-1 and TRBJ2-1; 9 nucleotides align to TRBD2. This CDR3 region has 14 residues. Unmatched junction bases numbered 6, after V lost 3 bases and J lost 6 bases. Germline V gene sequence: CDR1 DFQATT, CDR2 SNEGSKA (reference sequence). CDR3 bases: TGCAGTGCTAGGGCTAGCGGGACTTTCAATGAGCAGTTCTTC. Translation: CSARASGTFNEQFF.

This clonotype was seen only a few times. The V call is TRBV20-1, the J call TRBJ2-2; no clear D. Germline V gene data show CDR1 as DFQATT and CDR2 as SNEGSKA (reference sequence). The CDR3 length is 15 residues. The V and J ends lost 0 bases and 3 bases respectively, with 11 bases between them. Written as DNA, the CDR3 is TGCAGTGCTAGAGATCCACGGTATCACACCGGGGAGCTGTTTTTT. This encodes CSARDPRYHTGELFF.

The chain carries TRBV3-1 and TRBJ1-2; 11 nucleotides agree with TRBD1. Losses at the gene ends were 0 bases for V and 7 bases for J; bases not matched to a gene: 1. Per germline, CDR1 LGHDT and CDR2 YNNKEL (reference sequence). This CDR3 is built from 14 residues. CDR3 sequence reads: CASSQDGQGAGYTF. The CDR3 region has the DNA TGTGCCAGCAGCCAAGATGGACAGGGGGCTGGCTACACCTTC.

The chain links TRBV20-1 to TRBJ2-7, with D maybe TRBD1 (5 bases). Germline V gene data show CDR1 as DFQATT and CDR2 as SNEGSKA (reference sequence). This CDR3 has 14 residues. Trimming left V 3 bases short and J 2 bases short, with 14 bases between. The CDR3 spells CSARNRIVPYEQYF. CDR3 sequence (DNA): TGCAGTGCTAGGAACAGGATTGTTCCCTACGAGCAGTACTTC.

The V gene is TRBV20-1, the J gene TRBJ2-1, with D perhaps TRBD1 (7 bases). The CDR3 is 17 amino acids. Per the germline V gene, CDR1 is DFQATT and CDR2 is SNEGSKA (reference sequence). V was pared by 5 bases and J by 1 base, with 21 bases between. Here the CDR3 reads CSAAYQSQGGSYNEQFF. CDR3 nucleotide sequence: TGCAGTGCTGCTTATCAATCCCAGGGGGGATCCTACAATGAGCAGTTCTTC.

The CDR3 nucleotides are TGCAGCGTTGGAAAGACAGGGTATCAGCCCCAGCATTTT. The encoded protein is CSVGKTGYQPQHF. The J gene is TRBJ1-5, the V gene TRBV29-1; 7 nucleotides line up with TRBD1. The trim removed 4 bases at V and 5 bases at J, leaving 5 bases unmatched. CDR1 and CDR2 (germline): SQVTM, ANQGSEA. This CDR3 region has 13 residues.